This T cell receptor (beta chain) emerged from a study of blood T cell repertoires in COVID-19. Overall study context: Spain, Italy and the United States supplied samples that represented acute and convalescent COVID-19.

The repertoire was sequenced with immunoSEQ multiplex PCR; TCRdb's copy has only in-frame clones and lacks some. The profile shows under 450,000 clones, about 90% of them singletons. Trimming pared 5 bases from V and 3 bases from J, leaving 17 bases between. The germline CDR1 and CDR2 sequences are SGHTA and FQGNSA. There are 16 residues in the CDR3. This chain joins TRBV7-2 and TRBJ2-4; tentatively, D is TRBD2 (5 bases). The sample was PBMCs or T cells enriched from blood (not recorded which). This receptor was obtained from a woman in her thirties who had recovered from COVID-19. The CDR3 loop is CASSAPRRSLKNIQYF. The CDR3 DNA reads TGTGCCAGCAGCGCGCCCCGGAGGTCCCTCAAAAACATTCAGTACTTC.